Sequencing of this T cell receptor (beta chain) was carried out in a study of CD8 T cells in Susac syndrome. The RNA, about 0.45 to 1 ug, was put through reverse transcription using random hexamers. Amplification of TCR beta CDR3 spanned 54 Vbeta and 13 Jbeta via immunoSEQ multiplex PCR. TCRdb reprocessed the immunoSEQ multiplex PCR reads with MiXCR, giving one entry per CDR3 protein. Of approximately 140,000 distinct CDR3 sequences in the sample, 75% to 90% are singletons; the top ten hold about 0.51%. A remark on this clonotype: The antigen is undetermined.

Germline CDR1 and CDR2: DFQATT and SNEGSKA (reference sequence). The CDR3 has 14 amino acids. The V end lost 6 bases, the J end lost 2 bases, and 14 bases lay between the germline ends. Study results and caveats: Only a relatively small number of individuals were included in the TCR sequencing and HLA analysis.

The rearrangement joins TRBV20-1 to TRBJ1-5; tentative D call: TRBD1 (5 bases). The sequence came from a human donor with multiple sclerosis. Input material: CD8+ T cells from PBMCs. CDR3 sequence reads: CSATPAGGNQPQHF. CDR3 DNA sequence: TGCAGTGCCACCCCCGCGGGGGGCAATCAGCCCCAGCATTTT.